This T cell receptor (beta chain) was observed in a study of cytomegalovirus exposure and HLA in healthy donors. Primers for the PCR totalled 60 Vbeta and 13 Jbeta. Sequencing was performed with immunoSEQ multiplex PCR; in TCRdb, only in-frame clones are kept and a portion is missing. The profile shows approximately 85,000 clones, 80% of them singletons. This CDR3 comprises 14 residues. V shed 2 bases, J shed 5 bases, and the junction held 1 base outside the gene matches. CDR1 SGHTA and CDR2 FQGTGA come from the germline V gene. The clonotype originates from a man aged 45 to 65 in good health and CMV-seropositive. This chain joins TRBV7-3 and TRBJ2-3, with 10 nucleotides matching TRBD2. The specimen was PBMCs. The CDR3 DNA follows: TGTGCCAGCAGCTTACTAGCGGGAGTAGATACGCAGTATTTT. Its protein is CASSLLAGVDTQYF.